Listed below are T cell receptor beta chains from one sample, sequenced in a study of T cell repertoires in cytomegalovirus infection. No antigen has been identified for these receptors. Each CDR3 protein gets one entry after TCRdb re-called the reads with MiXCR. The data hold 550,000 to 700,000 distinct CDR3 sequences, with about 39% observed a single time. The sequenced sample was cultured PBMCs, obtained from culture after CMV antigen stimulation. The receptor set was obtained from a human donor in good health (CMV status not recorded). Some clones in this sample may be carry-over from other donors' samples. CDR3s include the opening cysteine and the closing phenylalanine or tryptophan. A D gene is named only where the DNA matches it firmly. Size is stated for part of the rows, as once, few or many counts, or as a class when the clone is expanded.

v_call	d_call	clone_size	j_call	cdr3_nt	cdr3_aa
TRBV6-1	TRBD2	.	TRBJ2-2	TGTGCCAGCAGTGGGGCGCTAGCGGTGAACACCGGGGAGCTGTTTTTT	CASSGALAVNTGELFF
TRBV20-1	TRBD2	.	TRBJ2-1	TGCAGTGCTCATTCGACTAGCCATGAGTTCTTC	CSAHSTSHEFF
TRBV2	.	.	TRBJ2-2	TGTGCCAGCAGATACGGCGAGGGCACGGGGGAGCTGTTTTTT	CASRYGEGTGELFF
TRBV4-1	.	.	TRBJ2-2	TGCGCCAGCAGCCATCCCCTGGGGGGGAACACCGGGGAGCTGTTTTTT	CASSHPLGGNTGELFF
TRBV7-6	.	.	TRBJ2-3	TGTGCCAGCACCCCATTATCCACAGATACGCAGTATTTT	CASTPLSTDTQYF
TRBV28	TRBD1	.	TRBJ2-7	TGTGCCAGCAGTTCTGGGCAGGGGGCGCAGGAGCAGTACTTC	CASSSGQGAQEQYF
TRBV6-5	.	many	TRBJ2-3	TGTGCCAGCAGTTACCCTGGCGATACGCAGTATTTT	CASSYPGDTQYF
TRBV7-2	.	many	TRBJ2-6	TGTGCCAGCAGCCTTAGGAACCCAGGGTCCGGGGCCAACGTCCTGACTTTC	CASSLRNPGSGANVLTF
TRBV7-2	.	many	TRBJ2-7	TGTGCCAGCAGCAAAGGGTTAGGGGGATTCTACGAGCAGTACTTC	CASSKGLGGFYEQYF
TRBV6-1	.	.	TRBJ1-1	TGTGCCAGCAGTAAGCGGGACTCACGCCTCTACAACACTGAAGCTTTCTTT	CASSKRDSRLYNTEAFF
TRBV12-3/TRBV12-4	TRBD2	few	TRBJ2-5	TGTGCCAGCAGTTTTAAGCGGGGGGTTGAAGAGACCCAGTACTTC	CASSFKRGVEETQYF
TRBV7-2	TRBD2	.	TRBJ2-3	TGTGCCAGCAGCTTAGTGGGACTAGCGGGAGGGGGAGATACGCAGTATTTT	CASSLVGLAGGGDTQYF
TRBV7-8	TRBD2	few	TRBJ2-5	TGTGCCAGCAGCTACGGACTAGCGGGGGCCTCGTACCAAGAGACCCAGTACTTC	CASSYGLAGASYQETQYF
TRBV12-3/TRBV12-4	TRBD2	.	TRBJ2-2	TGTGCCAGCAGTTTAACTACCGGGAGGGGAGTCGGGGAGCTGTTTTTT	CASSLTTGRGVGELFF
TRBV11-3	.	.	TRBJ2-2	TGTGCCAGCAGCTTGACCAACTCCGGGGAGCTGTTTTTT	CASSLTNSGELFF
TRBV7-9	TRBD1	few	TRBJ1-6	TGTGCCAGCAGTAAGGACAGGGGGGAAAAATTTTCACCCCTCCACTTT	CASSKDRGEKFSPLHF
TRBV7-2	TRBD2	.	TRBJ2-1	TGTGGCAGCAGCTTATTTCTCGGGGTAGCTAGCGGCTACAATGAGCAGTTCTTC	CGSSLFLGVASGYNEQFF
TRBV29-1	TRBD1	few	TRBJ1-5	TGCAGCGTTGGGACAGGCCTAGTGGATCAGCCCCAGCATTTT	CSVGTGLVDQPQHF
TRBV6-2/TRBV6-3	.	.	TRBJ1-5	TGTGCCAGCAGTCGCCAAGACAGCGGCAATCAGCCCCAGCATTTT	CASSRQDSGNQPQHF
TRBV5-4	TRBD1	few	TRBJ2-7	TGTGCCAGCAGCAAGTTAGGGGGCGGCGAGCAGTACTTC	CASSKLGGGEQYF
TRBV5-4	TRBD2	few	TRBJ2-1	TGTGCCAGCAGCGGAAACGGGGGACTAGCGGGGGGTGGGAATGAGCAGTTCTTC	CASSGNGGLAGGGNEQFF
TRBV6-1	.	.	TRBJ2-7	TGTGCCAGCGGACGGGACCCCACCTACGAGCAGTACTTC	CASGRDPTYEQYF
TRBV19	TRBD1	.	TRBJ2-5	TGTGCCAGTAGTATCGATGGGACAGAGGAGACCCAGTACTTC	CASSIDGTEETQYF
TRBV7-8	.	few	TRBJ2-1	TGTGCCAGCAGTAACCCTGGGGTCTGGAATGAGCAGTTCTTC	CASSNPGVWNEQFF
TRBV7-8	.	.	TRBJ1-1	TGTGCCAGCAGCGTGGAGCAAGGGACTGAAGCTTTCTTT	CASSVEQGTEAFF
TRBV7-9	.	.	TRBJ1-2	TGTGCCAGCAGCTCCCGTCGCGATGACAAAAACTATGGCTACACCTTC	CASSSRRDDKNYGYTF
TRBV7-9	.	.	TRBJ1-2	TGTGCCAGCACCCCCGAGGTTCACACCTTC	CASTPEVHTF
TRBV7-2	TRBD1	.	TRBJ1-2	TGTGCCAGCAGCTTAGCTGGGACAGTGGGTGGCTATGGCTACACCTTC	CASSLAGTVGGYGYTF
TRBV7-9	.	few	TRBJ1-4	TGTGCCAGCAGCGGCTCAACTAATGAAAAACTGTTTTTT	CASSGSTNEKLFF